These 18 T cell receptor beta chains were sequenced from one sample in a study of shared clonotypes between healthy human individuals. The data were produced by immunoSEQ multiplex PCR, yet TCRdb's version contains in-frame clones alone and is incomplete. The sample records about 1 million clones, more than 65% being singletons. Specimen: memory CD4+ T cells sorted from blood. Subset indicated: CD45RA-negative fraction. Receptors originate from a man aged 18 to 30 in good health.

This clone was observed a single time. The J gene is TRBJ2-6, the V gene TRBV5-4, with D maybe TRBD1 (6 bases). The CDR3 is made up of 16 amino acids. Germline V gene lookup returns CDR1 SGHNT and CDR2 YYREEE (reference sequence). Trimming took 1 base from V and 2 from J, leaving 10 bases between them. CDR3 loop: CASSLSQGPGANVLTF. In DNA form, the CDR3 reads TGTGCCAGCAGCTTGAGTCAGGGGCCTGGGGCCAACGTCCTGACTTTC.

V gene TRBV6-5 combines with J gene TRBJ1-4; 8 bases are a match to TRBD1. J lost 8 bases, V lost 9 bases, and 8 bases had no gene match. The CDR3 has 13 amino acids. CDR1 and CDR2 from the germline V gene are MNHEY and SVGAGI. DNA of the CDR3: TGTGCCAGTACAGGGGGAGCTGGGGAAAAACTGTTTTTT. This translates into CASTGGAGEKLFF.

This chain uses TRBV18 with TRBJ1-2; the D gene is possibly TRBD1 (6 bases). The length of the CDR3 is 13 residues. The ends were cut back, 6 bases at V and 8 bases at J, with 16 bases in the middle. Per germline, CDR1 KGHSH and CDR2 LQKENI. As DNA, the CDR3 is TGTGCCAGCTCGGGAGCATCAGGGGAGGGCTACACCTTC. Its protein is CASSGASGEGYTF. The variable domain in full, completed from reference TRBV18 and TRBJ1-2, reads NAGVMQNPRHLVRRRGQEARLRCSPMKGHSHVYWYRQLPEEGLKFMVYLQKENIIDESGMPKERFSAEFPKEGPSILRIQQVVRGDSAAYFCASSGASGEGYTFGSGTRLTVV.

In this sample, this clone turned up once. The gene calls are TRBV30 and TRBJ1-5; tentatively, D is TRBD1 (5 bases). The CDR3 runs 14 residues. Trimming pared 0 bases from V and 6 bases from J, leaving 12 bases between. Germline CDR1 GTSNPN, CDR2 SVGIG (reference sequence). The CDR3 sequence: CAWSVAQGAQPQHF. As DNA, the CDR3 is TGTGCCTGGAGTGTGGCGCAGGGCGCTCAGCCCCAGCATTTT.

The chain couples TRBV5-1 to TRBJ2-7; TRBD2 matches at 11 bases. This CDR3 has 15 amino acids. Germline loops: CDR1 SGHRS, CDR2 YFSETQ. Trimming at V came to 6 bases and at J to 6 bases, leaving 11 bases not matched to a gene. CDR3 nucleotides: TGCGCCAGCACCTTAGGTACTAGCGGGGGAAGCGAGCAGTACTTC. This sequence encodes CASTLGTSGGSEQYF.

There are a few counts of this clone. Other DNA sequences in the same sample also yield this CDR3. The chain has TRBV11-2 and TRBJ1-1; D not resolved. The V gene's germline CDR1 is SGHAT and CDR2 FQNNGV. The CDR3 is made up of 13 amino acids. V lost 5 bases and J lost 1, with 8 bases in between. For the CDR3, the DNA is TGTGCCAGCAGCCCCGTAGGGAACACTGAAGCTTTCTTT. Residues: CASSPVGNTEAFF.

V gene TRBV11-2 combines with J gene TRBJ1-1; D is uncertain. CDR3 length: 13 amino acids. Germline loops: CDR1 SGHAT, CDR2 FQNNGV. Trimming shortened V by 3 bases and J by 7 bases, and 12 bases separated the two germline ends. CDR3 sequence (DNA): TGTGCCAGCAGCTTTATGGAGGCCAGTGAAGCTTTCTTT. Its protein is CASSFMEASEAFF.

J is TRBJ2-7 and V is TRBV7-2, with D possibly matching TRBD2 (5 bases). V lost 4 bases to trimming and J lost 2 bases, with 12 bases between them. The CDR3 sequence is 14 residues long. CDR1 is SGHTA, CDR2 FQGNSA, per germline. The CDR3 DNA sequence: TGTGCCAGCAGCTCGGACGGAGGACCCTACGAGCAGTACTTC. This gives the protein CASSSDGGPYEQYF.

Details on this clone: The sample has other DNA sequences that encode this CDR3 too. The chain carries TRBV14 and TRBJ1-4, with D unresolved. The CDR3 runs to 14 residues. Trimming took off 3 bases at V and 0 bases at J, with 5 bases between the two ends. Germline-derived CDR1 and CDR2 are SGHDN and FVKESK. The CDR3 region is CASSQTTTNEKLFF. The CDR3 DNA sequence: TGTGCCAGCAGCCAGACAACAACTAATGAAAAACTGTTTTTT.

The chain carries TRBV2 and TRBJ2-2; 9 nucleotides align to TRBD2. J gave up 5 bases and V 4 bases, and 11 bases lay outside the gene matches. The CDR3 covers 17 residues. Germline loops: CDR1 SNHLY, CDR2 FYNNEI. CDR3 nucleotide sequence: TGTGCCAGCAGTGTGGGCGGGGGGGCCCATGGGACCGGGGAGCTGTTTTTT. The encoded protein is CASSVGGGAHGTGELFF. The full variable domain, in which reference TRBV2 and TRBJ2-2 provide the parts outside the CDR3, is EPEVTQTPSHQVTQMGQEVILRCVPISNHLYFYWYRQILGQKVEFLVSFYNNEISEKSEIFDDQFSVERPDGSNFTLKIRSTKLEDSAMYFCASSVGGGAHGTGELFFGEGSRLTVL.

The chain employs TRBV29-1 and TRBJ1-4, with D unresolved. Germline loops: CDR1 SQVTM, CDR2 ANQGSEA. This CDR3 spans 13 amino acids. V lost 5 bases and J lost 5, with 12 bases in between. In nucleotides, the CDR3 is TGCAGCGTTCAAATGGGCGGGAATGAAAAACTGTTTTTT. Its protein is CSVQMGGNEKLFF.

The chain links TRBV29-1 to TRBJ2-4, with 12 bases matching TRBD1. J gave up 5 bases and V 7 bases, and 9 bases lay outside the gene matches. The CDR3 runs to 15 residues. Germline CDR1 SQVTM, CDR2 ANQGSEA. The CDR3 here is CSAARDRGRENIQYF. As DNA, the CDR3 is TGCAGCGCCGCCCGGGACAGGGGGCGGGAAAACATTCAGTACTTC.

This clone came up many times. The same CDR3 can be traced to other DNA sequences in this sample. The chain carries TRBV5-1 and TRBJ2-7; D might be TRBD2 (6 bases). This CDR3 contains 14 residues. CDR1 and CDR2 (germline): SGHRS, YFSETQ. Trimming took off 5 bases at V and 1 base at J, with 13 bases between the two ends. CDR3 DNA sequence: TGCGCCAGCAGACGGAAGGAGGGGTCCTACGAGCAGTACTTC. Amino acid sequence: CASRRKEGSYEQYF.

The chain uses TRBV6-5 and TRBJ2-3, with 8 bases fitting TRBD2. The ends lost 6 bases at V and 4 bases at J; junction bases unmatched: 9. The CDR3 has 15 amino acids. Per the germline V gene, CDR1 is MNHEY and CDR2 is SVGAGI. The CDR3, as DNA: TGTGCCAGCAGCGTAACCTGGACTAGCCCAGATACGCAGTATTTT. Its protein product is CASSVTWTSPDTQYF.

This chain uses TRBV7-4 with TRBJ2-5; D is unresolved. CDR3 length: 16 amino acids. Trimming left V 3 bases short and J 0 bases short, with 14 bases between. The V gene's germline CDR1 is SGHVT and CDR2 SQSDAQ. CDR3 nucleotide sequence: TGTGCCAGCAGCTTGAGCTGGGTAACCTACCAAGAGACCCAGTACTTC. As protein: CASSLSWVTYQETQYF.

This clone was detected once. J is TRBJ1-5 and V is TRBV18, with a weak D call TRBD1 (5 bases). The germline V gene has CDR1 KGHSH and CDR2 LQKENI. The germline V and J ends were trimmed by 0 bases and 3 bases, with 12 bases remaining between them. The CDR3 spans 16 residues. The CDR3 reads CASSPPGTGPNQPQHF. The CDR3 bases are TGTGCCAGCTCACCACCGGGGACCGGCCCCAATCAGCCCCAGCATTTT. The entire variable domain, with the rest obtained from reference TRBV18 and TRBJ1-5, is as follows: NAGVMQNPRHLVRRRGQEARLRCSPMKGHSHVYWYRQLPEEGLKFMVYLQKENIIDESGMPKERFSAEFPKEGPSILRIQQVVRGDSAAYFCASSPPGTGPNQPQHFGDGTRLSIL.

The chain is built from TRBV6-1 and TRBJ2-1; D is undetermined. Germline values: CDR1 MNHNS, CDR2 SASEGT. The V end was cut by 2 bases, the J end by 10 bases, with 9 bases between. CDR3 size: 12 residues. In nucleotides, the CDR3 is TGTGCCAGCAGTGAAATCACGCCGGAGCAGTTCTTC. The encoded protein is CASSEITPEQFF.

The CDR3 DNA reads TGTGCCAGCAGTTCGGGACGAATCTACGAGCAGTACTTC. It encodes CASSSGRIYEQYF. V gene TRBV5-6 combines with J gene TRBJ2-7; D may correspond to TRBD1 or TRBD2 (5 bases each). CDR3 length equals 13 residues. CDR1 and CDR2 (germline): SGHDT, YYEEEE. Trimming removed 5 bases from V and 3 bases from J, with 12 bases in between.